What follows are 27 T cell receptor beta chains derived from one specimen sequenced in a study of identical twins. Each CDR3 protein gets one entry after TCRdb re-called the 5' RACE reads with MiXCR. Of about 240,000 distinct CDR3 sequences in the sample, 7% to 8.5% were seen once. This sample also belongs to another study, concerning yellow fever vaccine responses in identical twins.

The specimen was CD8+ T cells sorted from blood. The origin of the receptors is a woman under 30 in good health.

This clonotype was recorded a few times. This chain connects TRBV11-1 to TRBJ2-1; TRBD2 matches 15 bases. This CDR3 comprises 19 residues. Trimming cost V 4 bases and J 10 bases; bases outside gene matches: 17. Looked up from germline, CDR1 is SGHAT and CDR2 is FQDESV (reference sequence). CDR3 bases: TGTGCCAGCAGCTCTGACGGGACTAGCGGGAGGTTTTTCCCCCAGGAGCAGTTCTTC. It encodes CASSSDGTSGRFFPQEQFF. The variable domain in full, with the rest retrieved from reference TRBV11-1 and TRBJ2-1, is EAEVAQSPRYKITEKSQAVAFWCDPISGHATLYWYRQILGQGPELLVQFQDESVVDDSQLPKDRFSAERLKGVDSTLKIQPAELGDSAMYLCASSSDGTSGRFFPQEQFFGPGTRLTVL.

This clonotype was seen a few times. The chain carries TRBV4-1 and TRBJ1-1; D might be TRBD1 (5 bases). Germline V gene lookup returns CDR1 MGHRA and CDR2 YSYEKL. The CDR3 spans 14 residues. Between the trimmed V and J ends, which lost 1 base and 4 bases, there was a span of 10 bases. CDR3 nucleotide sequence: TGCGCCAGCAGCCAAGGGCAGGGAGCCACTGAAGCTTTCTTT. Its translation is CASSQGQGATEAFF.

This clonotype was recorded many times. The CDR3 sequence: CSVEDRTSEPLRAEFF. The CDR3 bases are TGCAGCGTTGAAGATCGAACATCCGAACCCCTTAGAGCGGAGTTCTTC. The chain recombines TRBV29-1 with TRBJ2-1, with D perhaps matching TRBD2 (5 bases). The V gene lost 0 bases and the J gene lost 14 bases, with 26 bases spanning the gap. This CDR3 spans 16 amino acids. The germline V gene encodes CDR1 SQVTM and CDR2 ANQGSEA.

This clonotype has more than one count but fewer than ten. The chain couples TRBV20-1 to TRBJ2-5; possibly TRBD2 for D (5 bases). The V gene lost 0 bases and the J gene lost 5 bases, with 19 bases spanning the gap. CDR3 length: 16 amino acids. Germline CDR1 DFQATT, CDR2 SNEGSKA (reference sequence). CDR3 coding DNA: TGCAGTGCTAGAGATCTGCTAGCTGTTTTCGGGGAGACCCAGTACTTC. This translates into CSARDLLAVFGETQYF.

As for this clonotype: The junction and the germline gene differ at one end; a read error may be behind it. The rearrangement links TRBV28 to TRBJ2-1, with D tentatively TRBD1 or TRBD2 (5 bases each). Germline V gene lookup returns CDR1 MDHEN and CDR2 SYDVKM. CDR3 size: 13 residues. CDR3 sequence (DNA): TGTGCCAGCAGTTGGGGGAGTGGGGTTGAGCATTTCTTC. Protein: CASSWGSGVEHFF.

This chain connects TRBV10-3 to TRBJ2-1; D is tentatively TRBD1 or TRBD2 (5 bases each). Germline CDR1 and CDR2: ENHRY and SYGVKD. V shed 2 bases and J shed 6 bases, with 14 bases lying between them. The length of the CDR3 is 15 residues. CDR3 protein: CAISEEGSFFNEQFF. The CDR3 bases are TGTGCCATCAGTGAGGAGGGGTCTTTTTTCAATGAGCAGTTCTTC.

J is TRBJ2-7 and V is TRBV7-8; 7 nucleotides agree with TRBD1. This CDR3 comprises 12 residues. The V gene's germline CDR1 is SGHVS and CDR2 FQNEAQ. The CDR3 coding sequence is TGTGCCAGCAGCCCAAGACAGGGTTCTGAGAGGGTC. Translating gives CASSPRQGSERV.

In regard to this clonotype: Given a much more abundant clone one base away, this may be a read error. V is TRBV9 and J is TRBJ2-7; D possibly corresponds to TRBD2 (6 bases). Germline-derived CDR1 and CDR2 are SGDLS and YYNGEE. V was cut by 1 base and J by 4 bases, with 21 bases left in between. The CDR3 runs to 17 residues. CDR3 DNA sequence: TGTGCCAGCAGCGTACGTAGCGGTCGCCAATTGACGTACGAGCAGTACGTC. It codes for CASSVRSGRQLTYEQYV.

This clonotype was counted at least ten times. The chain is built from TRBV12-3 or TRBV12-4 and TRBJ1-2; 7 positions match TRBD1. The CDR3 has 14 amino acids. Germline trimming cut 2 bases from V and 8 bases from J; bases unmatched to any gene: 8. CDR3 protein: CASSLQGGTRGYTF. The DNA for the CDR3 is TGTGCCAGCAGTTTACAGGGGGGGACCAGAGGCTACACCTTC.

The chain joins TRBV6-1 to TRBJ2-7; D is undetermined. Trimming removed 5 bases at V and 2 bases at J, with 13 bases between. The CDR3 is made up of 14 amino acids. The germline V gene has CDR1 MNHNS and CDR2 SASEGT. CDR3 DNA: TGTGCCAGCAGTAAGACGACAAGAACCTACGAGCAGTACTTC. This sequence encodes CASSKTTRTYEQYF.

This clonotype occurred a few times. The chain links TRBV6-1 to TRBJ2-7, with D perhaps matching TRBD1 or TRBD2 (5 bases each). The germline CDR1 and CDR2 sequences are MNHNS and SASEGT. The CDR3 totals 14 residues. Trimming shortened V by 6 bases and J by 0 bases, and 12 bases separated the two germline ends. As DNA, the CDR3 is TGTGCCAGCAGATCCCGGGACCACTCCTACGAGCAGTACTTC. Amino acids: CASRSRDHSYEQYF.

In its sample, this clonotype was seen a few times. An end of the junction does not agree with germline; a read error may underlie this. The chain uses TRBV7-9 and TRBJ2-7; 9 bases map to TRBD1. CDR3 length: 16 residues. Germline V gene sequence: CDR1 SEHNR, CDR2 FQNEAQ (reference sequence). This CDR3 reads CATSSRGQGTYYEQYF. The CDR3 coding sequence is TGTGCCACCAGCTCCCGAGGACAGGGGACTTACTACGAGCAGTACTTC. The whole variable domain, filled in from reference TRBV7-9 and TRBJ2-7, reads DTGVSQNPRHKITKRGQNVTFRCDPISEHNRLYWYRQTLGQGPEFLTYFQNEAQLEKSRLLSDRFSAERPKGSFSTLEIQRTEQGDSAMYLCATSSRGQGTYYEQYFGPGTRLTVT.

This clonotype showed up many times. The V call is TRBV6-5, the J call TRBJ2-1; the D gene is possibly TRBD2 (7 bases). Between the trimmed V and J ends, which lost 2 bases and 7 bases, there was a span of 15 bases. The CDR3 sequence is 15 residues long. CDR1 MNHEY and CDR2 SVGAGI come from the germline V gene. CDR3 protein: CASSYEGGDLNEQFF. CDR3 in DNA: TGTGCCAGCAGTTACGAGGGGGGGGATTTGAATGAGCAGTTCTTC.

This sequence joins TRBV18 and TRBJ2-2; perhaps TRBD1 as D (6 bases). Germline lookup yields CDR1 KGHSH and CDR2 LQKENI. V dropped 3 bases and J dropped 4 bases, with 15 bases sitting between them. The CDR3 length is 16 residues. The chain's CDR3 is CASSPDVTGFTGELFF. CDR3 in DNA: TGTGCCAGCTCACCGGACGTGACAGGATTCACCGGGGAGCTGTTTTTT. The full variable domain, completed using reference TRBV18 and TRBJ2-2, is NAGVMQNPRHLVRRRGQEARLRCSPMKGHSHVYWYRQLPEEGLKFMVYLQKENIIDESGMPKERFSAEFPKEGPSILRIQQVVRGDSAAYFCASSPDVTGFTGELFFGEGSRLTVL.

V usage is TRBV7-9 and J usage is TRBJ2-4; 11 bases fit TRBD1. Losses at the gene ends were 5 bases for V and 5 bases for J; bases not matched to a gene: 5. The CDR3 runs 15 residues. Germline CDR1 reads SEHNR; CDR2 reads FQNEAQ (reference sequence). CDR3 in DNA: TGTGCCAGCAGCCGGACAGGGGGCGACCAAAACATTCAGTACTTC. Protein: CASSRTGGDQNIQYF.

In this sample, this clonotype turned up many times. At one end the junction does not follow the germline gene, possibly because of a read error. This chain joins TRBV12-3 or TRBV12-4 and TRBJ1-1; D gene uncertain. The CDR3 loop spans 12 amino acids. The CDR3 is CASSLGYTEAFF. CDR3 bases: TGCGCCAGCAGCCTGGGTTACACTGAAGCTTTCTTT.

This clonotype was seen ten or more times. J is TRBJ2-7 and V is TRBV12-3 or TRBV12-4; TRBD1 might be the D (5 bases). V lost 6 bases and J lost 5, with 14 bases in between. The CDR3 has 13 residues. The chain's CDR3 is CASSSTGADEQYF. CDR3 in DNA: TGTGCCAGCAGCTCAACTGGGGCAGACGAGCAGTACTTC.

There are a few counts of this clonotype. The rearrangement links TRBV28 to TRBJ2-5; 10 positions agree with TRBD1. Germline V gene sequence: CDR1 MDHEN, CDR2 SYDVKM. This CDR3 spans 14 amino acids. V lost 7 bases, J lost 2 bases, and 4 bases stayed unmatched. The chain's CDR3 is CASTAGQGQETQYF. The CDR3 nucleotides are TGTGCCAGCACCGCGGGACAGGGGCAAGAGACCCAGTACTTC.

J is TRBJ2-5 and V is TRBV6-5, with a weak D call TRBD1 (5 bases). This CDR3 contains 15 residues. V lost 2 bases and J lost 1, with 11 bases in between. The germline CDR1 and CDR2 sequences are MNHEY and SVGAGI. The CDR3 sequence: CASSYGATSQETQYF. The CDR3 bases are TGTGCCAGCAGTTACGGGGCCACCAGCCAAGAGACCCAGTACTTC.

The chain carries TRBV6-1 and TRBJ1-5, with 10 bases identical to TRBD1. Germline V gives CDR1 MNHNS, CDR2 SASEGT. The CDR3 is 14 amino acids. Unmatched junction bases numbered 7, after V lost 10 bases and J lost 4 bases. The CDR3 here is CATRSDRGNQPQHF. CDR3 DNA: TGTGCCACTAGGTCGGACAGGGGGAATCAGCCCCAGCATTTT.

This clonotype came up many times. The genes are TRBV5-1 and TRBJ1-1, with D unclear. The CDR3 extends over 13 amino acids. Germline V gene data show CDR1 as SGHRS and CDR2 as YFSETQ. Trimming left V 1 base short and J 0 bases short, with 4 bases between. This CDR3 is CASSLNMNTEAFF. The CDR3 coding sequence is TGCGCCAGCAGCTTGAACATGAACACTGAAGCTTTCTTT.

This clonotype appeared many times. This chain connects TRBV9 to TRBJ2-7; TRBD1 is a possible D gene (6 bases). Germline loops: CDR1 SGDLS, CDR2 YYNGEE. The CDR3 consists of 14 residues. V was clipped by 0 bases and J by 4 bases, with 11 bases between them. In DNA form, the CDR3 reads TGTGCCAGCAGCGTAGGGGGGCCCGGATACGAGCAGTACTTC. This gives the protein CASSVGGPGYEQYF.

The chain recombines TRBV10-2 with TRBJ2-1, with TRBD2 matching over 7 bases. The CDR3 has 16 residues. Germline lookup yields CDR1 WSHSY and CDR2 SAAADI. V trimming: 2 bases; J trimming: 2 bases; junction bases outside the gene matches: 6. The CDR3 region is CASSEAPAGPYNEQFF. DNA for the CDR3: TGCGCCAGCAGTGAGGCCCCAGCGGGACCCTACAATGAGCAGTTCTTC.

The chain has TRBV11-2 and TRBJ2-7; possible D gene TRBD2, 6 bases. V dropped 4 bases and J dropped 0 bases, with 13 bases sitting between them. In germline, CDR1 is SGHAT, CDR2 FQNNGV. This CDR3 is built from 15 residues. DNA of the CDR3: TGTGCCAGCAGCTGGGCGGCGGGATCCTCCTACGAGCAGTACTTC. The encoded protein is CASSWAAGSSYEQYF.

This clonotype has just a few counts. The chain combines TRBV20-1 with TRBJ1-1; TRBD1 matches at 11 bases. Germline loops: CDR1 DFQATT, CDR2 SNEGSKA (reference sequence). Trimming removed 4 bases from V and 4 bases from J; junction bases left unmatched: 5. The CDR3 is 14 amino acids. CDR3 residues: CSANPGTGGTEAFF. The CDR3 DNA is TGCAGTGCTAACCCAGGGACAGGGGGCACTGAAGCTTTCTTT.

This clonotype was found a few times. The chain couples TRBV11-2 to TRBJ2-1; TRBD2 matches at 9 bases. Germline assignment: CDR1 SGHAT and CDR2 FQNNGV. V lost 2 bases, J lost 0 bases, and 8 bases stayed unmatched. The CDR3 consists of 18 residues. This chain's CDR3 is CASSLSWLAGSSYNEQFF. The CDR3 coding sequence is TGTGCCAGCAGCTTATCATGGCTAGCGGGGAGCTCCTACAATGAGCAGTTCTTC. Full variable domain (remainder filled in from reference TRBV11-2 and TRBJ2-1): EAGVAQSPRYKIIEKRQSVAFWCNPISGHATLYWYQQILGQGPKLLIQFQNNGVVDDSQLPKDRFSAERLKGVDSTLKIQPAKLEDSAVYLCASSLSWLAGSSYNEQFFGPGTRLTVL.

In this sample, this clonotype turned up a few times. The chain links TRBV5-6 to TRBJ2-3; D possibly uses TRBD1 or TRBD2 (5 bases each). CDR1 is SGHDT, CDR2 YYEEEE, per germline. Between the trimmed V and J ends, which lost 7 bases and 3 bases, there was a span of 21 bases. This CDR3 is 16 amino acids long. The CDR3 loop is CASQRGNEPNTDTQYF. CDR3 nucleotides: TGTGCCAGCCAACGGGGCAACGAACCCAATACAGATACGCAGTATTTT.